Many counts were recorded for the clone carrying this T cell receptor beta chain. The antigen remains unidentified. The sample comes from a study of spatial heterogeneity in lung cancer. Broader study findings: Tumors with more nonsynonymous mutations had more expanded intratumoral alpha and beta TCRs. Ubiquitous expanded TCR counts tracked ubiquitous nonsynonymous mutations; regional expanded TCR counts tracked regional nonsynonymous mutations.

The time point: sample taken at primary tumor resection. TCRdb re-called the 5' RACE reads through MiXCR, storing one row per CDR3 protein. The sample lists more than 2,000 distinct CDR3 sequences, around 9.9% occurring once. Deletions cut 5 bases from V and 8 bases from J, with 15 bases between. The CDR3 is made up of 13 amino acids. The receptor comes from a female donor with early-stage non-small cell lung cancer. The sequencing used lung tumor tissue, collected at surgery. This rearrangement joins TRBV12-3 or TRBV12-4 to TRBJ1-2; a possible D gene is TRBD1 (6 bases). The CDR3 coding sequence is TGTGCCAGCAGTCTACAGGGACTCGGGGGCTACACCTTC. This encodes CASSLQGLGGYTF.